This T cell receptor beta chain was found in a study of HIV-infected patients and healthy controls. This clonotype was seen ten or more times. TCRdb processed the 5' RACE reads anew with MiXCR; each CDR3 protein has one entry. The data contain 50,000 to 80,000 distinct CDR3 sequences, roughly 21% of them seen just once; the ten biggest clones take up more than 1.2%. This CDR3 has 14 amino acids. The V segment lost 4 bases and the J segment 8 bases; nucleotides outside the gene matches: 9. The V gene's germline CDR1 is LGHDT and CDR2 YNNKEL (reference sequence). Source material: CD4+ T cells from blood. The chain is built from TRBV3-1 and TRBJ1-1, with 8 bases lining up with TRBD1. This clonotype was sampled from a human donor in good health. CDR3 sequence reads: CASSLRLGQVEAFF. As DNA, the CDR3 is TGTGCCAGCAGCCTCAGGCTGGGACAGGTAGAAGCTTTCTTT.